Presented here are 7 T cell receptor beta chains from one specimen sequenced in a study of cytomegalovirus exposure and HLA in healthy donors. This table comes from immunoSEQ multiplex PCR, and its TCRdb copy is limited to in-frame clones, with some not included. The sample includes around 150,000 clones, about four fifths seen only once; the top ten take 10% to 13%. Sequenced input: PBMCs. The source is a man aged 25 to 45 in good health and CMV-seropositive.

The rearrangement links TRBV30 to TRBJ2-1, with D hard to call. The length of the CDR3 is 13 residues. Germline V gene lookup returns CDR1 GTSNPN and CDR2 SVGIG (reference sequence). V was pared by 0 bases and J by 12 bases, with 15 bases between. The CDR3 sequence: CAWSVNGWSVQFF. In DNA, the CDR3 is TGTGCCTGGAGTGTGAACGGGTGGAGTGTGCAGTTCTTC.

The chain is built from TRBV19 and TRBJ1-2, with 9 nucleotides matching TRBD1. The V segment lost 6 bases and the J segment 6 bases; nucleotides outside the gene matches: 5. CDR1 LNHDA and CDR2 SQIVND come from the germline V gene (reference sequence). This CDR3 contains 13 residues. CDR3 amino acids: CASRPGQGNGYTF. The CDR3 DNA is TGTGCCAGTAGGCCGGGACAGGGAAATGGCTACACCTTC.

The V gene is TRBV7-6, the J gene TRBJ2-7; D is possibly TRBD1 (5 bases). Germline V lookup: CDR1 SGHVS, CDR2 FNYEAQ. Deletions cut 3 bases from V and 2 bases from J, with 17 bases between. The CDR3 contains 16 residues. CDR3 coding DNA: TGTGCCAGCAGCTTCGGACACCTAGACTCCACCTACGAGCAGTACTTC. It encodes CASSFGHLDSTYEQYF.

V gene TRBV20-1 combines with J gene TRBJ2-5; TRBD2 agrees at 9 bases. The CDR3 consists of 11 residues. V was clipped by 5 bases and J by 5 bases; unmatched bases: 0. The germline CDR1 and CDR2 sequences are DFQATT and SNEGSKA (reference sequence). The CDR3 nucleotides are TGCAGTGCTGGGACTAGCGAGACCCAGTACTTC. Protein sequence: CSAGTSETQYF.

The chain carries TRBV4-3 and TRBJ2-7; TRBD2 might be the D (6 bases). V lost 4 bases and J lost 2, with 15 bases in between. The CDR3 sequence is 15 residues long. CDR1 is LGHNA, CDR2 YSLEER, per germline. CDR3 nucleotide sequence: TGCGCCAGCAGCCGGGACTCCGGGAGCCCCTACGAGCAGTACTTC. It yields the protein CASSRDSGSPYEQYF.

The gene calls are TRBV5-1 and TRBJ2-1; TRBD2 agrees at 10 bases. The V gene's germline CDR1 is SGHRS and CDR2 YFSETQ. V was pared by 0 bases and J by 8 bases, with 2 bases of the junction left unmatched. CDR3 length: 14 amino acids. CDR3 nucleotide sequence: TGCGCCAGCAGCTTGGCTAGCGGGAGCTATGAGCAGTTCTTC. The encoded protein is CASSLASGSYEQFF.

This clone was seen a handful of times. The V gene is TRBV7-2, the J gene TRBJ1-2; D is possibly TRBD1 (6 bases). V was trimmed by 8 bases and J by 3 bases, leaving 16 bases between them. Germline values: CDR1 SGHTA, CDR2 FQGNSA. There are 14 residues in the CDR3. CDR3 DNA sequence: TGTGCCAGCGGGGGCTACGAGGATTACTATGGCTACACCTTC. Amino acids: CASGGYEDYYGYTF.